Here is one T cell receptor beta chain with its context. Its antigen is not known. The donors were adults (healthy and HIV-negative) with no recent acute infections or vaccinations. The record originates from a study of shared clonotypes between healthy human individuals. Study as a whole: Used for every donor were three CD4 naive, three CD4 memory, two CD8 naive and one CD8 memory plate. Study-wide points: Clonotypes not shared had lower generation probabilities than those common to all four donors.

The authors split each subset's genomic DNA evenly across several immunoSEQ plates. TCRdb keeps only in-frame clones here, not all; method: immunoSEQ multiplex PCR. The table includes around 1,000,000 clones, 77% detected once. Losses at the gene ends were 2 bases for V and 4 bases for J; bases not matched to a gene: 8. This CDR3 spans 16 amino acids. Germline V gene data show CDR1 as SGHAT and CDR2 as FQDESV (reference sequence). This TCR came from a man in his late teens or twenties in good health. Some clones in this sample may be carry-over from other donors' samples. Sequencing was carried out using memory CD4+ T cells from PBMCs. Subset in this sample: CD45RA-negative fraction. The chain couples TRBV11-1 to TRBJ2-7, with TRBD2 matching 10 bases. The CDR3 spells CASSLPGTSASYEQYF. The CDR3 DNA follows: TGTGCCAGCAGCTTACCCGGGACTAGCGCGTCTTACGAGCAGTACTTC.